A single sample is the source of the 10 T cell receptor beta chains below, sequenced in a study of T cells in Graves' hyperthyroidism and ophthalmopathy. Amplified regions were TCR beta CDR3 sequences from RNA transcripts. RT-PCR in the first round (using the HTBI primer set) targeted the TCR CDR3. MiXCR, run by TCRdb on the multiplex PCR reads, gives a single entry per CDR3 protein. The repertoire holds 360,000 or so distinct CDR3 sequences, with 19% as singletons. Sequenced material: blood. Every receptor here comes from a young woman with Graves' hyperthyroidism.

This chain links TRBV11-1 with TRBJ2-1; 10 positions agree with TRBD1. V was clipped by 6 bases and J by 14 bases; unmatched bases: 10. The CDR3 sequence is 13 residues long. From germline, CDR1 is SGHAT and CDR2 FQDESV (reference sequence). The CDR3 is CASSSQEGTGEFF. For the CDR3, the DNA is TGTGCCAGCAGTTCCCAGGAGGGGACAGGGGAGTTCTTC.

There are many counts of this clonotype. The chain has TRBV19 and TRBJ1-5; D call uncertain. V was clipped by 3 bases and J by 0 bases, with 9 bases between them. The length of the CDR3 is 15 residues. Per germline, CDR1 LNHDA and CDR2 SQIVND (reference sequence). The DNA for the CDR3 is TGTGCCAGTAGTATTGAGGCCTATAGCAATCAGCCCCAGCATTTT. Protein product: CASSIEAYSNQPQHF.

This clonotype has at least ten counts. This rearrangement joins TRBV3-1 to TRBJ1-2; TRBD1 might be the D (6 bases). The CDR3 extends over 14 amino acids. Per the germline V gene, CDR1 is LGHDT and CDR2 is YNNKEL (reference sequence). V was trimmed by 6 bases and J by 0 bases, leaving 11 bases between them. The CDR3: CASSDRRANYGYTF. The DNA for the CDR3 is TGTGCCAGCAGTGACAGGCGAGCTAACTATGGCTACACCTTC.

This clonotype was picked up many times. The chain carries TRBV12-3 or TRBV12-4 and TRBJ1-1; no definite D call. Between the trimmed V and J ends, which lost 3 bases and 0 bases, there was a span of 5 bases. The CDR3 covers 13 residues. In DNA form, the CDR3 reads TGTGCCAGCAGTTTGTTCATGAACACTGAAGCTTTCTTT. It specifies CASSLFMNTEAFF.

This clonotype was detected ten times or more. J is TRBJ1-5 and V is TRBV6-9; D not resolved. CDR1 is MNHGY and CDR2 is SVAAGI in the germline V gene. The V end was cut by 8 bases, the J end by 2 bases, with 7 bases between. The CDR3 loop spans 12 amino acids. The CDR3 coding sequence is TGTGCCAGCGATGGAGGCAATCAGCCCCAGCATTTT. Translated, it gives CASDGGNQPQHF.

Ten or more counts support this clonotype. This sequence joins TRBV18 and TRBJ1-1, with 10 positions matching TRBD1. CDR1 and CDR2 from the germline V gene are KGHSH and LQKENI. There are 13 residues in the CDR3. J gave up 11 bases and V 3 bases, and 6 bases lay outside the gene matches. CDR3 nucleotides: TGTGCCAGCTCACCTGAGGACAGGGGGATTGCTTTCTTT. This encodes CASSPEDRGIAFF.

Ten or more counts support this clonotype. The chain combines TRBV6-5 with TRBJ1-6; D call uncertain. CDR1 is MNHEY, CDR2 SVGAGI, per germline. The CDR3 covers 13 residues. Trimming took off 6 bases at V and 10 bases at J, with 13 bases between the two ends. DNA for the CDR3: TGTGCCAGCAGCTCAGGTGTGGGATCACCCCTCCACTTT. Amino acids: CASSSGVGSPLHF.

The CDR3 loop is CSSRQGGGWLWGETQYF. The CDR3 nucleotides read TGCAGTTCTCGGCAAGGGGGGGGCTGGCTTTGGGGAGAGACCCAGTACTTC. The V and J genes are TRBV20-1 and TRBJ2-5, with D perhaps TRBD2 (7 bases). The CDR3 has 17 residues. Germline loops: CDR1 DFQATT, CDR2 SNEGSKA (reference sequence). Trimming cost V 8 bases and J 4 bases, with 29 bases left between them.

The table lists this clonotype with many counts. The CDR3 reads CATQYSGANVLTF. CDR3 DNA: TGTGCCACCCAATACTCTGGGGCCAACGTCCTGACTTTC. J is TRBJ2-6 and V is TRBV24-1; the D is unclear. Germline values: CDR1 KGHDR, CDR2 SFDVKD. V was clipped by 9 bases and J by 0 bases, with 5 bases between them. The CDR3 has 13 residues.

This clonotype was observed at least ten times. The rearrangement uses TRBV27 and TRBJ2-4, with a weak D call TRBD2 (5 bases). The CDR3 runs 16 residues. Germline CDR1 MNHEY, CDR2 SMNVEV (reference sequence). V was cut by 2 bases and J by 1 base, with 12 bases left in between. The CDR3 loop is CASSLELGGAKNIQYF. In DNA form, the CDR3 reads TGTGCCAGCAGTTTAGAACTGGGCGGGGCCAAAAACATTCAGTACTTC.